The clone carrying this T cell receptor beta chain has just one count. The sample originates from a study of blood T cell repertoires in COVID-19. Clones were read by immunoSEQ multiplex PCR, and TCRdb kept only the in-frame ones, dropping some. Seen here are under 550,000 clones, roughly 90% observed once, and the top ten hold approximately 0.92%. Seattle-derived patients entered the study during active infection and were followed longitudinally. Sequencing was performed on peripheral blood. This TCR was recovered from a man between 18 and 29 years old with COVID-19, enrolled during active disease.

In nucleotides, the CDR3 is TGTGCCAGCAGCTTAACCACAGGGGGCCACCCCTACGAGCAGTACTTC. Amino acids: CASSLTTGGHPYEQYF. This chain uses TRBV7-8 with TRBJ2-7; 9 bases are a match to TRBD1. CDR3 length: 16 amino acids. The germline V gene encodes CDR1 SGHVS and CDR2 FQNEAQ. Trimming took 2 bases from V and 2 from J; bases not matched to a gene: 7.